This T cell receptor (beta chain) stems from a study of regulatory T cells in long-lasting Graves disease. The overall study: Disease was considered persistent Graves' disease after over 5 years of antithyroid drugs (with positive TSH receptor antibodies). General study findings and limits: Clonotypes that were public and shared totalled 2,500 to 3,500 in persistent patients versus over 800 in new patients. Persistent disease exhibited a predilection for TRBV28, TRBJ1-2 and TRBJ2-5.

There are a few counts of this clonotype. Its antigen is still unknown. As for time point: persistent/refractory GD, antithyroid drugs over 5 years with positive TRAb. Following extraction of RNA from PBMCs, that RNA was used to make the TCR library. The CDR3 contains 14 residues. CDR1 SQVTM and CDR2 ANQGSEA come from the germline V gene. Trimming removed 4 bases from V and 4 bases from J; junction bases left unmatched: 9. Library construction for TCR beta used iRepertoire HTBI primers and Arm-PCR of CDR3 regions. TCRdb reanalysed the multiplex PCR reads using MiXCR and keeps one entry per CDR3 protein. This sample yields some 280,000 distinct CDR3 sequences, of which 22% are seen a single time; more than 50% belongs to the top ten.

This receptor was obtained from a female donor with Graves disease. The V call is TRBV29-1, the J call TRBJ2-7; TRBD1 agrees at 8 bases. Sequencing was performed on peripheral blood mononuclear cells (PBMCs), taken when the disease was refractory, from a patient treated with antithyroid drugs. CDR3 sequence: CSVVAAGGGYEQYF. The CDR3 DNA reads as TGCAGCGTTGTGGCGGCAGGGGGCGGGTACGAGCAGTACTTC.